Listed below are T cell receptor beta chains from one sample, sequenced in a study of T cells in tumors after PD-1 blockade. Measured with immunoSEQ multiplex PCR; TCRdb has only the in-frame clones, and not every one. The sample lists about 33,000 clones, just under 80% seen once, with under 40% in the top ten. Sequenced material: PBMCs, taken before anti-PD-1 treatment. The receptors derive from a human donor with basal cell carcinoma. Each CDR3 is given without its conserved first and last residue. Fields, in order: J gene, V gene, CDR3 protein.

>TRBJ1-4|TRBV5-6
ASSLYRGNEKLF
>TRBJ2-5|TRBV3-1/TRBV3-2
ASSQEARYQETQY
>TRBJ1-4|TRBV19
ASSMSSATNEKLF
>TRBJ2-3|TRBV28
ASISLAVDTQY
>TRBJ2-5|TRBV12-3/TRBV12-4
ASSLVRGETQY
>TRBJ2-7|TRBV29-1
SAGSASYEQY
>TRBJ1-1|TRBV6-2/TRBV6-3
ASSQQGGSTEAF
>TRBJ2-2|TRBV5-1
ASSLARGYEDTGELF
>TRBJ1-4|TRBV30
AWSVGPTNEKLF
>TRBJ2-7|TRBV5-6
ASSLADRGLDEQY
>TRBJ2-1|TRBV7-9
ASSQSQHEQF
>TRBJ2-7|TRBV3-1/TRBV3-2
ASSQVGEEQY
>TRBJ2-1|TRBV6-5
ASTGGSSYNEQF
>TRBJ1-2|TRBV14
ASSHLRQANYGYT
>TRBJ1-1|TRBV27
ASSYRAITEAF
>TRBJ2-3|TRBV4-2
ASSQDLAGEVTDTQY
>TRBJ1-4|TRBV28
ASSWGQGTEKLF
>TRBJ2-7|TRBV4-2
ASSQAGDEQY
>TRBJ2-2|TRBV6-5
ASTEGWGTGELF
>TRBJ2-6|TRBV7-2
ASSLGGSGANVLT
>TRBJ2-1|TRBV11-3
ASSPGGGGLNEQF
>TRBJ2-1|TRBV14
ASSQFYGTSNDEQF
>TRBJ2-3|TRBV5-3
ARSLALAGTTDTQY
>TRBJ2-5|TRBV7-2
ASSFSGRVQETQY
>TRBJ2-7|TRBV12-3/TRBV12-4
ASSPGQNHEQY
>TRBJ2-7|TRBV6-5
ATRWDRDHEQY
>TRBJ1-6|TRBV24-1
ATSEGQNNSPLH
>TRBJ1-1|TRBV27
ASSLSDNTEAF
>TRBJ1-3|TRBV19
ASSMGVVGNTIY
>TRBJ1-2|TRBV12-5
ASGLVQGKSASSDGYT
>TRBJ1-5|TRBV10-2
ASSGGQGDNQPQH
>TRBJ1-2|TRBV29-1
SVEDRGFTSGYT
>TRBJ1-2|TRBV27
ASSTRQGKRGYT
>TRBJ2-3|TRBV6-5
ASSSTSGGTDTQY
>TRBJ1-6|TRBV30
AWSVSRSSSYNSPLH
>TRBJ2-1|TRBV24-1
ATSPRRSNEQF
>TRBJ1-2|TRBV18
ASSPRERPNYGYT
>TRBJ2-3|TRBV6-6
ASSYGGRGTDTQY
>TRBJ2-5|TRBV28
ASKQGGETQY
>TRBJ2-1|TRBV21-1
AAPQGSGRKDEQF
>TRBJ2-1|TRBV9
ASSARAGWGNEQF
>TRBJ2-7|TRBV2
ASTREAGGPYEQY